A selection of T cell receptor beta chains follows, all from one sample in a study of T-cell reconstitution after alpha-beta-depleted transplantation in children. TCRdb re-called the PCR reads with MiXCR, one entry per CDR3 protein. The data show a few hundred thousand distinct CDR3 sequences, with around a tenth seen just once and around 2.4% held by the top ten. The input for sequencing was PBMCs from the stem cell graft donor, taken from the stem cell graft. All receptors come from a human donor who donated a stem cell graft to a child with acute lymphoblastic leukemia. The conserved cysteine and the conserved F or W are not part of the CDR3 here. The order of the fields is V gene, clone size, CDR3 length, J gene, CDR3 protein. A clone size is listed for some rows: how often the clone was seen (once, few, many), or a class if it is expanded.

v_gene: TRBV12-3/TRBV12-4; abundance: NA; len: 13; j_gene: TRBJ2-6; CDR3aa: ASSPWGTGANVLT
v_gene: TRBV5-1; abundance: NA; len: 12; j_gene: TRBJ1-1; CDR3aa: ASSSTPGAPEAF
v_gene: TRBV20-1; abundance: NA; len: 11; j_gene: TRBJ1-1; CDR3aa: SGRAGTGPEAF
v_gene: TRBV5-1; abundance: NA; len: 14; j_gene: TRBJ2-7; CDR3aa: ASSLPSASGSDEQY
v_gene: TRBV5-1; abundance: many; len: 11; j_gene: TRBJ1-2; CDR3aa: ATPRAEYYGYT
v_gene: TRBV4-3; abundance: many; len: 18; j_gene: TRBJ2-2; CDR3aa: ASSQDLIRGQGGNTGELF
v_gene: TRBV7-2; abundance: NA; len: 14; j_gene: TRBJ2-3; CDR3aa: ASSYPHPPRADTQY
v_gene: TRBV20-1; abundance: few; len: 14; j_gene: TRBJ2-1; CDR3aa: SARQSGMGLHNEQF
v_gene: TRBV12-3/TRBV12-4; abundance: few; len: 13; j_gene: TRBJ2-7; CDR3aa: ASRGGQGRFVEQY
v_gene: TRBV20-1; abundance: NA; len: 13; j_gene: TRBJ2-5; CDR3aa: SARYPGSGRETQY
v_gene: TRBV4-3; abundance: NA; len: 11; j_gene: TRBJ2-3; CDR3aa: ASSQEARDTQY
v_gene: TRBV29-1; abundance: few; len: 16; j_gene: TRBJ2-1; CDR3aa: SVVAPLAGSLQYNEQF
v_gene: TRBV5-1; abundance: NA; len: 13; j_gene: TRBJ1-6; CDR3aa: ASSLEQGGASPLH
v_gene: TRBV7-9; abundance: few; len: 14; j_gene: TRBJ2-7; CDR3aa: ASSAQTSGSLGEQY
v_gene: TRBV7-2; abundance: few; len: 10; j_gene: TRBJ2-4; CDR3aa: ASSLSGNIQY
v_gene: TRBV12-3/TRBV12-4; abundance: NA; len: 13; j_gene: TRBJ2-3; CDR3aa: ASSQGERSTDTQY
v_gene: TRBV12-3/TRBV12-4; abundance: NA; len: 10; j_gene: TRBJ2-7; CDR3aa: ASSGLGTARL
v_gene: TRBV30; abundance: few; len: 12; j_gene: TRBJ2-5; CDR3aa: AWSVLLGQETQY
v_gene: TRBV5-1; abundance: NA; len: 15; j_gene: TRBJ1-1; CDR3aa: ASSLGDLPPGDTEAF
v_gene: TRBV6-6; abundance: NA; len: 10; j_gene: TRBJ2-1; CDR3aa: ASSYSSTGQF
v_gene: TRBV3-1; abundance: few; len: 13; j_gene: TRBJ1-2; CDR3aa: ASSQVLGGNYGYT
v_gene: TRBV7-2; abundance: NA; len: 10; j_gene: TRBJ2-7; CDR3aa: ASSLEGLEQY
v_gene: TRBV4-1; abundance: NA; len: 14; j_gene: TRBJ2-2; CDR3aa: ASRRLAGTNTGELF
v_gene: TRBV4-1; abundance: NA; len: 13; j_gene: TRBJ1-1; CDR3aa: ASSQEGVSDTEAF
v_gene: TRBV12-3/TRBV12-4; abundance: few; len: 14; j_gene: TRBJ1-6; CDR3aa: ASSLWRQGVRSPLH
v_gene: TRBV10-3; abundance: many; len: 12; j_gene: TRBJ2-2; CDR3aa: AIKGDSDTGELF
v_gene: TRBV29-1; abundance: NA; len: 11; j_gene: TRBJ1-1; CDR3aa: SAADGMNTEAF
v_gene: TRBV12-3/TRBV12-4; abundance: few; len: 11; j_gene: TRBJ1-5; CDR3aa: ASSREVDQPQH
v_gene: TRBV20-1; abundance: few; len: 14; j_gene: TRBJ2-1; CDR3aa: SARDLGLASYNEQF
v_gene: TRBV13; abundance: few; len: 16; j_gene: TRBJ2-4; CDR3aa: ASSSHLTSGVAKNIQY
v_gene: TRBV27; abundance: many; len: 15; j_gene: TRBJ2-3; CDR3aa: ASRPGGWRLSTDTQY
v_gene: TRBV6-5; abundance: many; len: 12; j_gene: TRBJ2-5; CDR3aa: ASSYPDSQETQY
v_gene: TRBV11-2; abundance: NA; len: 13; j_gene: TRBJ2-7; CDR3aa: ASSYTGGLSYEQY
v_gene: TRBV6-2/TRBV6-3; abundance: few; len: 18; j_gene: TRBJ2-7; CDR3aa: ASSYSPALTYGGAIGEQY
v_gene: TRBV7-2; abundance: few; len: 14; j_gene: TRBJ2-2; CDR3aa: ASSLGRGRNTGELF
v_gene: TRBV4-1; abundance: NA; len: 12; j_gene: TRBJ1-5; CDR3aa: ASSPGGVNQPQH
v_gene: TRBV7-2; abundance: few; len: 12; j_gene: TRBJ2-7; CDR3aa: ASSWGQGGYEQY
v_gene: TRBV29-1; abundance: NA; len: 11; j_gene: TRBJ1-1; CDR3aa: SAEEDTNTEAF
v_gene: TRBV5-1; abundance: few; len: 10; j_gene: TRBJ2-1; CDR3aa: ASSSGGTVQF
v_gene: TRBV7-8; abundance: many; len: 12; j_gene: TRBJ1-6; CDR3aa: ASSLGGQGSPLH
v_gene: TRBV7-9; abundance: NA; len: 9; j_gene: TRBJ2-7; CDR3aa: ASSRSAEQY
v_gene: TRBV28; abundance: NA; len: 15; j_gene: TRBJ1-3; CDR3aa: ASSLPQVSFSGNTIY
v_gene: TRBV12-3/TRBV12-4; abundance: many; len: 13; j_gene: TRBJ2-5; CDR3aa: ASSLSLEDQETQY
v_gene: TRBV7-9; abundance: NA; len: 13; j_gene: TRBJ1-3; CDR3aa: ASSLSTSSGNTIY
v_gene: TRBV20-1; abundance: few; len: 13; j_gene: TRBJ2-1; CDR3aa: SACPTGHPYNEQF
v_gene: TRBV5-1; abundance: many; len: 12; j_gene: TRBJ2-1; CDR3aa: ASSTESSYNEQF
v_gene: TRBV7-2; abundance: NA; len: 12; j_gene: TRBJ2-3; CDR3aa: ASSLNGLTDTQY
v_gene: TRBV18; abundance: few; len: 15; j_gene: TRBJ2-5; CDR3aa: ASSPPKEPSLQETQY
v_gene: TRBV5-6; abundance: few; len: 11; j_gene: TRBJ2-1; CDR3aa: ASSFGTGHEQF
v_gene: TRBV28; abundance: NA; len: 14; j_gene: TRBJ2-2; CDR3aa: ASSQLAGEFAGELF
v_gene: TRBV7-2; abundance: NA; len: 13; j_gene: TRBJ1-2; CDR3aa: ASSLAVGGAMGYT
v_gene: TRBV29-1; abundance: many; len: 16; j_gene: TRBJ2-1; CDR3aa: SVEDGTSGRAGYNEQF
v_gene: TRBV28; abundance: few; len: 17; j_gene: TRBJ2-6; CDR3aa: ASNSIGTGGSSGANVLT
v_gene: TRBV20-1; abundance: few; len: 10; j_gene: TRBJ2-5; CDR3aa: SASGHAETQY
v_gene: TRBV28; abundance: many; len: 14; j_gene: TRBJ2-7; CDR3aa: ASSFDGLAGAYEQY
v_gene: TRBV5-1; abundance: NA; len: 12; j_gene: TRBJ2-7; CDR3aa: ASSSRDPSYEQY
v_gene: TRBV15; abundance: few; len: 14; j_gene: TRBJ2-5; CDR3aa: ATSTDMGLARETQY